Below are 17 T cell receptor beta chains sequenced from a single sample in a study of a mutant IDH1 vaccine in newly diagnosed glioma. What these receptors recognize is not known. Data came from immunoSEQ multiplex PCR; TCRdb stores just in-frame clones and leaves some out. This sample yields some 56,000 clones, of which 60% to 80% are seen a single time; about 5% belongs to the top ten. The time point is: week 47, end of study. Doses consisted of 300 ug of mutant IDH1 20-mer peptide each, paired with topical imiquimod. The material sequenced was PBMCs, taken from a glioma patient whose treatment included an IDH1 peptide vaccine. The receptors were gathered from a man in his fifties or sixties with glioma.

The chain recombines TRBV5-1 with TRBJ2-2; D unresolved. Trimming removed 0 bases from V and 6 bases from J, with 12 bases in between. The CDR3 loop spans 15 amino acids. Germline V lookup: CDR1 SGHRS, CDR2 YFSETQ. The CDR3, as DNA: TGCGCCAGCAGCTTGGCCCTAGATTGGGCCGGGGAGCTGTTTTTT. This sequence encodes CASSLALDWAGELFF.

This clone was counted between two and nine times. This rearrangement joins TRBV27 to TRBJ1-2; unclear D gene. The V end lost 6 bases, the J end lost 8 bases, and 16 bases lay between the germline ends. Germline V gene data show CDR1 as MNHEY and CDR2 as SMNVEV (reference sequence). CDR3 length: 13 residues. This CDR3 reads CASSPAGSIGYTF. In DNA form, the CDR3 reads TGTGCCAGCAGCCCAGCGGGGAGTATCGGCTACACCTTC.

The rearrangement joins TRBV19 to TRBJ1-2, with D possibly matching TRBD1 (5 bases). This CDR3 contains 11 residues. The germline V gene encodes CDR1 LNHDA and CDR2 SQIVND (reference sequence). The V gene lost 7 bases and the J gene lost 4 bases, with 7 bases spanning the gap. CDR3 loop: CASMGLYGYTF. CDR3 DNA: TGTGCCAGTATGGGACTCTATGGCTACACCTTC.

The chain uses TRBV5-6 and TRBJ2-2, with D perhaps matching TRBD2 (6 bases). CDR1 is SGHDT, CDR2 YYEEEE, per germline. The CDR3 spans 12 residues. The V gene lost 5 bases and the J gene lost 6 bases, with 8 bases spanning the gap. For the CDR3, the DNA is TGTGCCAGCAGGTGGGGGGCCGGGGAGCTGTTTTTT. This gives the protein CASRWGAGELFF. Together with reference TRBV5-6 and TRBJ2-2, the CDR3 gives the full variable domain: DAGVTQSPTHLIKTRGQQVTLRCSPKSGHDTVSWYQQALGQGPQFIFQYYEEEERQRGNFPDRFSGHQFPNYSSELNVNALLLGDSALYLCASRWGAGELFFGEGSRLTVL.

This clone has just a few counts. The V gene is TRBV27, the J gene TRBJ1-4; D is unclear. The CDR3 runs to 14 residues. Germline V gene sequence: CDR1 MNHEY, CDR2 SMNVEV (reference sequence). Trimming cost V 5 bases and J 8 bases, with 15 bases left between them. The CDR3 sequence is CASSKGGLREKLFF. The CDR3 bases are TGTGCCAGCAGTAAGGGTGGCTTGCGGGAAAAACTGTTTTTT.

This rearrangement joins TRBV19 to TRBJ1-5; TRBD1 agrees at 11 bases. The germline V gene has CDR1 LNHDA and CDR2 SQIVND (reference sequence). This CDR3 contains 16 residues. J was trimmed by 2 bases and V by 6 bases; bases with no gene match: 6. This CDR3 is CASRDRGRAGNQPQHF. In DNA, the CDR3 is TGTGCCAGTAGGGACAGGGGGCGAGCTGGCAATCAGCCCCAGCATTTT. Looking up the rest from reference TRBV19 and TRBJ1-5 gives the full variable domain: DGGITQSPKYLFRKEGQNVTLSCEQNLNHDAMYWYRQDPGQGLRLIYYSQIVNDFQKGDIAEGYSVSREKKESFPLTVTSAQKNPTAFYLCASRDRGRAGNQPQHFGDGTRLSIL.

The V gene is TRBV14, the J gene TRBJ2-7; 7 bases map to TRBD2. The V gene's germline CDR1 is SGHDN and CDR2 FVKESK. The CDR3 spans 14 residues. Trimming at V came to 4 bases and at J to 0 bases, leaving 3 bases not matched to a gene. CDR3 loop: CASSPSGVSYEQYF. In nucleotides, the CDR3 is TGTGCCAGCAGCCCTAGCGGAGTCTCCTACGAGCAGTACTTC.

This chain connects TRBV25-1 to TRBJ1-6, with 7 positions matching TRBD1. The CDR3 totals 14 residues. Germline V gene lookup returns CDR1 MGHDK and CDR2 SYGVNS. Trimming at V came to 6 bases and at J to 6 bases, leaving 5 bases not matched to a gene. The CDR3 DNA reads as TGTGCCAGCAGGCAGACAGGGCGTAATTCACCCCTCCACTTT. Translating it yields CASRQTGRNSPLHF.

V gene TRBV13 combines with J gene TRBJ1-2; TRBD1 matches at 8 bases. Germline V gives CDR1 PRHDT, CDR2 FYEKMQ (reference sequence). The V gene end was trimmed by 0 bases and the J gene end by 4 bases; junction bases not matched to a gene: 7. This CDR3 comprises 16 residues. CDR3 protein: CASSLGKNRGFYGYTF. In DNA form, the CDR3 reads TGTGCCAGCAGCTTAGGCAAGAACAGGGGGTTCTATGGCTACACCTTC.

The chain uses TRBV4-3 and TRBJ1-1; D is ambiguous. CDR1 LGHNA and CDR2 YSLEER come from the germline V gene. V was clipped by 1 base and J by 3 bases, with 6 bases between them. The length of the CDR3 is 13 residues. CDR3 coding DNA: TGCGCCAGCAGCCAAGGATCCTACACTGAAGCTTTCTTT. Its translation is CASSQGSYTEAFF.

V gene TRBV19 combines with J gene TRBJ2-6; D is uncertain. Germline lookup yields CDR1 LNHDA and CDR2 SQIVND (reference sequence). The CDR3 totals 14 residues. V was clipped by 6 bases and J by 3 bases, with 9 bases between them. The CDR3 coding sequence is TGTGCCAGTAGGCTAGGCGGTGGGGCCAACGTCCTGACTTTC. It is translated as CASRLGGGANVLTF.

This chain uses TRBV6-6 with TRBJ1-5; D gene ambiguous. CDR1 and CDR2 from the germline V gene are MNHNY and SVGAGI (reference sequence). V lost 0 bases to trimming and J lost 2 bases, with 8 bases between them. CDR3 length equals 15 residues. The DNA of the CDR3 is TGTGCCAGCAGTTACTCAGGCGGTCGCAATCAGCCCCAGCATTTT. It is translated as CASSYSGGRNQPQHF.

CDR3 loop: CASSLDSANSPLHF. The CDR3 nucleotides are TGCGCCAGCAGCTTAGACTCGGCGAATTCACCCCTCCACTTT. V gene TRBV5-1 combines with J gene TRBJ1-6, with D unclear. The CDR3 runs to 14 residues. V gave up 2 bases and J gave up 7 bases, with 10 bases separating them. Germline CDR1 SGHRS, CDR2 YFSETQ.

The V gene is TRBV30, the J gene TRBJ2-1, with TRBD1 matching over 8 bases. V lost 4 bases to trimming and J lost 7 bases; unmatched junction nucleotides: 12. The CDR3 spans 15 residues. Germline assignment: CDR1 GTSNPN and CDR2 SVGIG (reference sequence). CDR3 nucleotide sequence: TGTGCCTGGACTACTAGGACAGGGTTGGGGAATGAGCAGTTCTTC. This gives the protein CAWTTRTGLGNEQFF.

This clone was seen a handful of times. The chain has TRBV27 and TRBJ1-2; 7 positions match TRBD1. Per the germline V gene, CDR1 is MNHEY and CDR2 is SMNVEV (reference sequence). Trimming cost V 4 bases and J 1 base; bases outside gene matches: 3. The CDR3 consists of 14 residues. CDR3 in amino acids: CASSSYRGNYGYTF. As DNA, the CDR3 is TGTGCCAGCAGTTCCTACAGGGGTAACTATGGCTACACCTTC.

As concerns this clone: The junction and the germline gene differ at one end; a read error may be behind it. The J gene is TRBJ2-7, the V gene TRBV7-7; 8 bases are shared with TRBD1. The CDR3 sequence is 13 residues long. CDR1 SSHAT and CDR2 FNYEAQ come from the germline V gene (reference sequence). DNA of the CDR3: TGTGCTAGCAGCTTAGGACAGGGAGGCGAGCAGTACTTC. Translation gives CASSLGQGGEQYF.

This chain links TRBV4-3 with TRBJ2-1; D is perhaps TRBD2 (7 bases). The V gene lost 5 bases and the J gene lost 2 bases, with 13 bases spanning the gap. The length of the CDR3 is 15 residues. CDR1 is LGHNA and CDR2 is YSLEER in the germline V gene. CDR3 sequence (DNA): TGCGCCAGCAGCTGGGGAGGGGGGACCTACAATGAGCAGTTCTTC. It is translated as CASSWGGGTYNEQFF.